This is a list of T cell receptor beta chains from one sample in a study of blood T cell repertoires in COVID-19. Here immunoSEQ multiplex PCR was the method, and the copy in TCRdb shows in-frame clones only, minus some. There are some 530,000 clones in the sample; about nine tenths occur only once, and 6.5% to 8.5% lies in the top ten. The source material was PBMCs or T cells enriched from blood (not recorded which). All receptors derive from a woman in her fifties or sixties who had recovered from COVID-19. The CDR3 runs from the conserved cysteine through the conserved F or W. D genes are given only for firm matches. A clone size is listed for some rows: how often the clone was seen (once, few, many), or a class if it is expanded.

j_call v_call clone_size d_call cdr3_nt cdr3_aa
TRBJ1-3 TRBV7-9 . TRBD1 TGTGCCAGCAGCTTGGGACAGGGTAACACCATATATTTT CASSLGQGNTIYF
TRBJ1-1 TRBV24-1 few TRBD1 TGTGCCACCAGTGATTCCGACAGGGGGCGAGAAGCTTTCTTT CATSDSDRGREAFF
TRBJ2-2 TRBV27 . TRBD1 TGTGCCAGCAGTTTAAGGACAGGGTACACCGGGGAGCTGTTTTTT CASSLRTGYTGELFF
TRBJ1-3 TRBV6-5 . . TGTGCCAGCCGGCAGGGGATAGGAAACACCATATATTTT CASRQGIGNTIYF
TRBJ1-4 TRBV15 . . TGTGCCACCAGCAGGGACAGACGGAATGAAAAACTGTTTTTT CATSRDRRNEKLFF
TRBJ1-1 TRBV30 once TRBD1 TGTGCCTTAAAACGTTTTCAGGGGGACACTGAAGCTTTCTTT CALKRFQGDTEAFF
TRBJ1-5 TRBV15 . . TGTGCCACCAGCACCAATAGGGGTCAGCCCCAGCATTTT CATSTNRGQPQHF
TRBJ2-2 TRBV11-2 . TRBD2 TGTGCCAGCAGGGGACTAGCCGACACCGGGGAGCTGTTTTTT CASRGLADTGELFF
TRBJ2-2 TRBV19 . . TGTGCCAGTACCAGGAACACCGGGGAGCTGTTTTTT CASTRNTGELFF
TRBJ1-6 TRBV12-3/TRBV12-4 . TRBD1 TGTGCCAGCACCTACAGGGGGGATTCACCCCTCCACTTT CASTYRGDSPLHF
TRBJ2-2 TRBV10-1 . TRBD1 TGCGCCAGCAGTGAATCCCAGAAGGGGGCCGCCGGGGAGCTGTTTTTT CASSESQKGAAGELFF
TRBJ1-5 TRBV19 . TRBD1 TGTGCCAGTAGTACCCTGATCTGGACAGGGGGCGAACGTGGCAATCAGCCCCAGCATTTT CASSTLIWTGGERGNQPQHF
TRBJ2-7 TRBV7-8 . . TGTGCCAGCAGCCGACGAGAGACAGCTACGGAGCAGTACTTC CASSRRETATEQYF
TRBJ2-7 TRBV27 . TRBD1 TGTGCCAGCAGCCAAAACCGGGACAGGGGCTACGAGCAGTACTTC CASSQNRDRGYEQYF
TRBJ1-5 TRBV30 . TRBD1 TGTGCCTGGAGTCAGGGGGGTAGCAATCAGCCCCAGCATTTT CAWSQGGSNQPQHF
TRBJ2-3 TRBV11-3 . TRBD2 TGTGCCAGCACCAACGGACTAGCGGGGGCCTCAGATACGCAGTATTTT CASTNGLAGASDTQYF
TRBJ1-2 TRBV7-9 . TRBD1 TGTGCCAGCAGCCCAACAGGGGGTAGTGGCTATGGCTACACCTTC CASSPTGGSGYGYTF
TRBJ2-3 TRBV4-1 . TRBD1 TGCGCCAGCAGCCAAGATAACAGGGGGTCAAGCACAGATACGCAGTATTTT CASSQDNRGSSTDTQYF
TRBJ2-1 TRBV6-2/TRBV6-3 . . TGTGCCAGCAGTACCCGGGGGAGAACCTACAATGAGCAGTTCTTC CASSTRGRTYNEQFF
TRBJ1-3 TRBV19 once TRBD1 TGTGCCAGTAGGGGGGACAGCTCTGGAAACACCATATATTTT CASRGDSSGNTIYF
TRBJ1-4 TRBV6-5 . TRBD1 TGTGCCAGCACCAGGACAGGGGCGGAAGAAAAACTGTTTTTT CASTRTGAEEKLFF
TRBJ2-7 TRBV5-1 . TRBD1 TGCGCCAGCAGCTCGGGCGGGACAGGGCCCTACGAGCAGTACTTC CASSSGGTGPYEQYF
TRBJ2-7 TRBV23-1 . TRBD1 TGCGCCAGCAGTCAATCGTGGATAGGGGGCGGCGAGCAGTACTTC CASSQSWIGGGEQYF
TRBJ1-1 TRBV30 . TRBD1 TGTGCCTGGACCATGGACAGGGGTTACACTGAAGCTTTCTTT CAWTMDRGYTEAFF